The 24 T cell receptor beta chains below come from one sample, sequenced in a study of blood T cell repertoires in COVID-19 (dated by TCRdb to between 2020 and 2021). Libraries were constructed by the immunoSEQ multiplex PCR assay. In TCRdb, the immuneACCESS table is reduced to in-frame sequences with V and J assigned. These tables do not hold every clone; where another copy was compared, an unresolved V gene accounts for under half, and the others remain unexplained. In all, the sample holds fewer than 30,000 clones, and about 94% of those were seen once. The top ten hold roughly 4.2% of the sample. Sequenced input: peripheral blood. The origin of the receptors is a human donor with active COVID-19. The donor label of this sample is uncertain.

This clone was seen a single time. CDR3 DNA: TGTGCCAGCAGCTTAGAGGCTAGCGGGGGCTGGGAGCAGTACTTC. Translated: CASSLEASGGWEQYF. The rearrangement joins TRBV7-9 to TRBJ2-7; 10 bases line up with TRBD2. Per germline, CDR1 SEHNR and CDR2 FQNEAQ (reference sequence). This CDR3 is 15 amino acids long. Germline trimming cut 1 base from V and 7 bases from J; bases unmatched to any gene: 7.

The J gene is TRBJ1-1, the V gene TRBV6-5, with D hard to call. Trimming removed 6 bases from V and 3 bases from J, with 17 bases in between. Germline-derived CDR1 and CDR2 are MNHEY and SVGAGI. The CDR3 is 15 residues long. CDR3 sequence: CASSGSSRTYTEAFF. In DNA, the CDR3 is TGTGCCAGCAGCGGGAGTTCCAGGACTTACACTGAAGCTTTCTTT.

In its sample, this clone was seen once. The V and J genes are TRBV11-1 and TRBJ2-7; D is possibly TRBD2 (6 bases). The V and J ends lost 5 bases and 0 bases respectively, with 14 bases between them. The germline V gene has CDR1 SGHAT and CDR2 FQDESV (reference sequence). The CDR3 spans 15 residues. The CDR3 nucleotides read TGTGCCAGCAGCCCCAATAGCGGAAGCTCCTACGAGCAGTACTTC. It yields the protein CASSPNSGSSYEQYF.

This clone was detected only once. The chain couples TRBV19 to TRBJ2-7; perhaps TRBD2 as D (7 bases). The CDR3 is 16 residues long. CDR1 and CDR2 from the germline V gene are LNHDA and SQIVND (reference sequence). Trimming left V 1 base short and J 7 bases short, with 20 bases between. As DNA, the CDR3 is TGTGCCAGTAGTATAGTCCGCCCGGGGGGACAAGGGGAGCAGTACTTC. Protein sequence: CASSIVRPGGQGEQYF. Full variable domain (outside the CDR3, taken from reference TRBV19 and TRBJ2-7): DGGITQSPKYLFRKEGQNVTLSCEQNLNHDAMYWYRQDPGQGLRLIYYSQIVNDFQKGDIAEGYSVSREKKESFPLTVTSAQKNPTAFYLCASSIVRPGGQGEQYFGPGTRLTVT.

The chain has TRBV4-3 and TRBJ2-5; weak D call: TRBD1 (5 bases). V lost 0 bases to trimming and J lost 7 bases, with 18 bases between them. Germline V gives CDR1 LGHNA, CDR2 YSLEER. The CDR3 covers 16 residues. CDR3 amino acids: CASSQEATGGVWTQYF. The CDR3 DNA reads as TGCGCCAGCAGCCAAGAGGCTACAGGTGGGGTATGGACCCAGTACTTC.

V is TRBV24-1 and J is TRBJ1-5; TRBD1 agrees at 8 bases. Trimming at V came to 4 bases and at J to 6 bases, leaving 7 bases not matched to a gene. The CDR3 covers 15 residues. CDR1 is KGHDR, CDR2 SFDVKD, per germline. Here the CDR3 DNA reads TGTGCCACCAGTGACCCCGGACAGGGCGCTCAGCCCCAGCATTTT. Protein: CATSDPGQGAQPQHF.

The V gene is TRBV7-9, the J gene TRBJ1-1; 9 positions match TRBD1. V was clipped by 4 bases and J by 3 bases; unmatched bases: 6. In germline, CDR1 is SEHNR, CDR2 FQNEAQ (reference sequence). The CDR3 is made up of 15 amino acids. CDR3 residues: CASSSRTGADTEAFF. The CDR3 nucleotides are TGTGCCAGCAGCTCAAGGACAGGGGCGGACACTGAAGCTTTCTTT.

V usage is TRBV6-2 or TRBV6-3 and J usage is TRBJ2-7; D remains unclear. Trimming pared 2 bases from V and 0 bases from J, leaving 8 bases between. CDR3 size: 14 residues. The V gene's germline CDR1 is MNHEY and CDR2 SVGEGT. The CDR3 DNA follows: TGTGCCAGCAGTTACCAGGTTAGCTCCTACGAGCAGTACTTC. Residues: CASSYQVSSYEQYF.

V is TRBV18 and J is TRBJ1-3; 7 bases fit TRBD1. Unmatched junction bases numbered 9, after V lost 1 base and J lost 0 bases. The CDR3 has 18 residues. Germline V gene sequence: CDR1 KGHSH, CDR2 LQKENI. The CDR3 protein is CASSPLSRTGSSGNTIYF. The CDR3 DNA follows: TGTGCCAGCTCACCACTTTCTCGGACAGGAAGCTCTGGAAACACCATATATTTT.

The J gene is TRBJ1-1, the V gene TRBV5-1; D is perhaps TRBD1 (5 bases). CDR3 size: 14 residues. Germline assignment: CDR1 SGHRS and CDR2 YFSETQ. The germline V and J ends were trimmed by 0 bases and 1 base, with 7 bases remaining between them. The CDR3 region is CASSLGGPNTEAFF. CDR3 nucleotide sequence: TGCGCCAGCAGCTTGGGGGGCCCGAACACTGAAGCTTTCTTT.

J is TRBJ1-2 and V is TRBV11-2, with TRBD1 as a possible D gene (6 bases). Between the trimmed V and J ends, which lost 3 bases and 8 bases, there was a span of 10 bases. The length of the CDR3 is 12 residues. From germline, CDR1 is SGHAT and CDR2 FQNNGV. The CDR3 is CASSLSGDGYTF. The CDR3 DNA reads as TGTGCCAGCAGCTTGTCAGGGGACGGCTACACCTTC.

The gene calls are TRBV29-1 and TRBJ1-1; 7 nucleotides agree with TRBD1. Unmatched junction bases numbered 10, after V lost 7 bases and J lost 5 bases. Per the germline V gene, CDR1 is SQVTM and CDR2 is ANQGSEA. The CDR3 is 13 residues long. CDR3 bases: TGCAGCGCCCATCCAGGGGGTGGTACTGAAGCTTTCTTT. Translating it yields CSAHPGGGTEAFF.

CDR3 loop: CASSSSGTTYEQYF. The CDR3 DNA follows: TGTGCCAGCAGCTCATCCGGGACTACCTACGAGCAGTACTTC. This chain uses TRBV5-4 with TRBJ2-7; TRBD2 agrees at 7 bases. There are 14 residues in the CDR3. V was pared by 3 bases and J by 2 bases, with 5 bases of the junction left unmatched. Germline loops: CDR1 SGHNT, CDR2 YYREEE (reference sequence).

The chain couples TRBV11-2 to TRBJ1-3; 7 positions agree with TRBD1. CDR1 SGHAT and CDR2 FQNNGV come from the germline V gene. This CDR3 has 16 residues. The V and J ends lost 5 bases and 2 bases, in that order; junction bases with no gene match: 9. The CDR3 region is CASSIDQGGPGNTIYF. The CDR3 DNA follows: TGTGCCAGCAGCATTGATCAGGGGGGACCTGGAAACACCATATATTTT.

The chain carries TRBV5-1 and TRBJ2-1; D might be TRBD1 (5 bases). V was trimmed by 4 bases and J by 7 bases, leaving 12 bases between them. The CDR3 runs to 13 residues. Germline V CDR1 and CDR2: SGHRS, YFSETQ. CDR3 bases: TGCGCCAGCAGCACAGGACATTCTAATGAGCAGTTCTTC. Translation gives CASSTGHSNEQFF.

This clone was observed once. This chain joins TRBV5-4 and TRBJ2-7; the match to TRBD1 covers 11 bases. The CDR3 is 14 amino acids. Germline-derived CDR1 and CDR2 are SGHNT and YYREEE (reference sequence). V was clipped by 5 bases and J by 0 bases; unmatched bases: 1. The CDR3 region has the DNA TGTGCCAGCAGGGGGACAGGGGGCTCCTACGAGCAGTACTTC. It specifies CASRGTGGSYEQYF.

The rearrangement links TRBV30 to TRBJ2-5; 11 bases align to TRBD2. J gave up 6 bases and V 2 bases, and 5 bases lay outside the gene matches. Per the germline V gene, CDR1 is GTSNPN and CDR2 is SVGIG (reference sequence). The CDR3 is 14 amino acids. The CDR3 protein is CAWSLAGGKKTQYF. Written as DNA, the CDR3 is TGTGCCTGGAGTCTAGCGGGGGGTAAGAAGACCCAGTACTTC.

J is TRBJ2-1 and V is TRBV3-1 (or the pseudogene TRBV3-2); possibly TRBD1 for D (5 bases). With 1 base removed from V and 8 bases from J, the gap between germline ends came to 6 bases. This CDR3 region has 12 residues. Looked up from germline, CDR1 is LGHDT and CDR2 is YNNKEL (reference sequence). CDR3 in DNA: TGTGCCAGCAGCCAAGTCAGGGATGAGCAGTTCTTC. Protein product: CASSQVRDEQFF.

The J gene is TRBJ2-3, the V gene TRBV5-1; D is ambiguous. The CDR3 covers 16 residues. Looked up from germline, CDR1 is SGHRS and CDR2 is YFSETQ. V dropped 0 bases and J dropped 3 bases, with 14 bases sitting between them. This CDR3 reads CASSLGANTGTDTQYF. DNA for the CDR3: TGCGCCAGCAGCTTGGGGGCAAACACTGGAACAGATACGCAGTATTTT.

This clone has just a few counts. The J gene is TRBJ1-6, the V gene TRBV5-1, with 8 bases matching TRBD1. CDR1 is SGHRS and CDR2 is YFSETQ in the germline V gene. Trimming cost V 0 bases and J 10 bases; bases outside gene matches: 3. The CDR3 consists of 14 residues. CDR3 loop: CASSLVQGDSPLHF. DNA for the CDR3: TGCGCCAGCAGCTTGGTACAGGGGGACTCACCCCTCCACTTT.

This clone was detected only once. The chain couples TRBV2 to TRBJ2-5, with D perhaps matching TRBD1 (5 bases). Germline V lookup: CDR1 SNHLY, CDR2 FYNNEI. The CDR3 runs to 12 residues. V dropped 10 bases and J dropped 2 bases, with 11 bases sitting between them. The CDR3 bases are TGTGCCACCCGTCGACAGCAAGAGACCCAGTACTTC. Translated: CATRRQQETQYF.

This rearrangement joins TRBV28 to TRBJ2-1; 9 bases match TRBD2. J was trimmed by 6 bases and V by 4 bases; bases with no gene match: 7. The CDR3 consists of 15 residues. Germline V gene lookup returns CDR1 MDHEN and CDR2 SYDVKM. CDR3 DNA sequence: TGTGCCAGCAGTTCTATAGCGGGAGCTGGCAATGAGCAGTTCTTC. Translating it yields CASSSIAGAGNEQFF.

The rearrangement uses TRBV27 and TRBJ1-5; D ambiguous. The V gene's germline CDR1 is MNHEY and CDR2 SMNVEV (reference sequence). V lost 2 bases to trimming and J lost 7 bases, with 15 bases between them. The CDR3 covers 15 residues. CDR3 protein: CASSLLSVKRQPQHF. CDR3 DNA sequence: TGTGCCAGCAGTTTACTATCCGTCAAGAGGCAGCCCCAGCATTTT.

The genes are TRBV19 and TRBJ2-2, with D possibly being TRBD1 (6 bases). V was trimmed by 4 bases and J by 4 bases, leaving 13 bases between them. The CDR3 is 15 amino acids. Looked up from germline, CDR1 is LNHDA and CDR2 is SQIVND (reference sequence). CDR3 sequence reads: CASSNPTGLTGELFF. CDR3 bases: TGTGCCAGTAGTAATCCCACAGGGCTCACCGGGGAGCTGTTTTTT.